A selection of T cell receptor beta chains follows, all from one sample in a study of blood T cell dynamics during melanoma immunotherapy. Only in-frame clones appear in the TCRdb table, and some are missing; sequencing was by immunoSEQ multiplex PCR. The sample contains around 14,000 clones, more than 75% of which appear only once. Here the sequenced sample was blood, taken from a patient treated with checkpoint blockade. Source of these receptors: a human donor with melanoma. Each CDR3 is given with its conserved first and last residue. Fields, in order: clone size, CDR3 length, D gene, J gene, V gene, CDR3 protein, CDR3 DNA. D genes are given only for firm matches. For some rows the clone size is stated as once, few or many, or as a class when expanded; others skip it.

clone size: once; CDR3 length: 15; D gene: TRBD1; J gene: TRBJ2-7; V gene: TRBV5-1; CDR3 protein: CASSLGGTGTYEQYF; CDR3 DNA: TGCGCCAGCAGCTTAGGTGGGACAGGCACTTACGAGCAGTACTTC
clone size: .; CDR3 length: 14; D gene: .; J gene: TRBJ1-2; V gene: TRBV5-5; CDR3 protein: CASSLVTGDGGYTF; CDR3 DNA: TGTGCCAGCAGCTTGGTCACGGGAGATGGTGGCTACACCTTC
clone size: .; CDR3 length: 18; D gene: TRBD2; J gene: TRBJ2-7; V gene: TRBV18; CDR3 protein: CASSPRDNSGGNSYEQYF; CDR3 DNA: TGTGCCAGCTCACCACGTGACAATAGCGGGGGGAACTCCTACGAGCAGTACTTC
clone size: .; CDR3 length: 17; D gene: TRBD2; J gene: TRBJ2-3; V gene: TRBV9; CDR3 protein: CASSAASPREGTDTQYF; CDR3 DNA: TGTGCCAGCAGCGCGGCCTCTCCGAGGGAGGGGACAGATACGCAGTATTTT
clone size: .; CDR3 length: 15; D gene: .; J gene: TRBJ2-7; V gene: TRBV9; CDR3 protein: CASSVHSDSTYEQYF; CDR3 DNA: TGTGCCAGCAGCGTACACTCGGACAGTACCTACGAGCAGTACTTC
clone size: .; CDR3 length: 12; D gene: TRBD1; J gene: TRBJ1-1; V gene: TRBV5-4; CDR3 protein: CASSHGQGKAFF; CDR3 DNA: TGTGCCAGCAGCCACGGACAGGGGAAGGCTTTCTTT
clone size: .; CDR3 length: 14; D gene: .; J gene: TRBJ1-2; V gene: TRBV7-8; CDR3 protein: CASSLEGRGHGYTF; CDR3 DNA: TGTGCCAGCAGCTTGGAAGGGAGGGGTCATGGCTACACCTTC
clone size: .; CDR3 length: 15; D gene: TRBD2; J gene: TRBJ2-7; V gene: TRBV5-1; CDR3 protein: CASSLEPSGGHEQYF; CDR3 DNA: TGCGCCAGCAGCTTGGAGCCTAGCGGGGGACACGAGCAGTACTTC
clone size: .; CDR3 length: 11; D gene: TRBD1; J gene: TRBJ2-7; V gene: TRBV29-1; CDR3 protein: CSGGQSYEQYF; CDR3 DNA: TGCAGCGGGGGACAGTCCTACGAGCAGTACTTC
clone size: .; CDR3 length: 14; D gene: .; J gene: TRBJ2-7; V gene: TRBV5-5; CDR3 protein: CASSLVAGFAEQYF; CDR3 DNA: TGTGCCAGCAGCTTGGTGGCAGGGTTTGCCGAGCAGTACTTC
clone size: .; CDR3 length: 12; D gene: .; J gene: TRBJ2-7; V gene: TRBV9; CDR3 protein: CASSAGNYEQYF; CDR3 DNA: TGTGCCAGCAGCGCCGGGAACTACGAGCAGTACTTC
clone size: once; CDR3 length: 16; D gene: .; J gene: TRBJ2-7; V gene: TRBV6-6; CDR3 protein: CASSYSSGPSSYEQYF; CDR3 DNA: TGTGCCAGCAGTTACTCGTCTGGACCTAGCTCCTACGAGCAGTACTTC
clone size: .; CDR3 length: 12; D gene: .; J gene: TRBJ1-2; V gene: TRBV28; CDR3 protein: CASSLVGLGYTF; CDR3 DNA: TGTGCCAGCAGTTTGGTAGGTCTTGGCTACACCTTC
clone size: .; CDR3 length: 15; D gene: TRBD2; J gene: TRBJ2-5; V gene: TRBV9; CDR3 protein: CASSVDSGGAQTQYF; CDR3 DNA: TGTGCCAGCAGCGTAGATAGCGGGGGGGCGCAGACCCAGTACTTC
clone size: .; CDR3 length: 14; D gene: .; J gene: TRBJ2-3; V gene: TRBV5-1; CDR3 protein: CASSSGDGTDTQYF; CDR3 DNA: TGCGCCAGCAGCTCCGGGGATGGCACAGATACGCAGTATTTT
clone size: once; CDR3 length: 14; D gene: .; J gene: TRBJ2-7; V gene: TRBV28; CDR3 protein: CASRTPGQAYEQYF; CDR3 DNA: TGTGCCAGCAGAACCCCGGGCCAGGCATACGAGCAGTACTTC
clone size: .; CDR3 length: 14; D gene: TRBD1; J gene: TRBJ1-2; V gene: TRBV27; CDR3 protein: CASSHGTGPYGYTF; CDR3 DNA: TGTGCCAGCAGTCACGGGACAGGGCCTTATGGCTACACCTTC
clone size: .; CDR3 length: 13; D gene: TRBD1; J gene: TRBJ2-5; V gene: TRBV27; CDR3 protein: CASSFGQGETQYF; CDR3 DNA: TGTGCCAGCAGTTTTGGACAGGGAGAGACCCAGTACTTC
clone size: .; CDR3 length: 14; D gene: TRBD2; J gene: TRBJ2-1; V gene: TRBV9; CDR3 protein: CASSMTSGGTEQFF; CDR3 DNA: TGTGCCAGCAGTATGACTAGCGGGGGTACTGAGCAGTTCTTC
clone size: .; CDR3 length: 14; D gene: .; J gene: TRBJ1-2; V gene: TRBV7-2; CDR3 protein: CASSEYGTYYGYTF; CDR3 DNA: TGTGCCAGCAGCGAATACGGGACATATTATGGCTACACCTTC
clone size: .; CDR3 length: 14; D gene: TRBD2; J gene: TRBJ2-7; V gene: TRBV11-3; CDR3 protein: CASSPGLADYEQYF; CDR3 DNA: TGTGCCAGCAGCCCCGGACTAGCGGACTACGAGCAGTACTTC
clone size: .; CDR3 length: 14; D gene: .; J gene: TRBJ2-7; V gene: TRBV11-2; CDR3 protein: CASSSPGFRGEQYF; CDR3 DNA: TGTGCCAGCAGCTCCCCAGGGTTCCGGGGCGAGCAGTACTTC
clone size: .; CDR3 length: 15; D gene: .; J gene: TRBJ1-1; V gene: TRBV9; CDR3 protein: CASRRYPPMNTEAFF; CDR3 DNA: TGTGCCAGCAGGAGGTATCCCCCCATGAACACTGAAGCTTTCTTT
clone size: few; CDR3 length: 11; D gene: .; J gene: TRBJ1-1; V gene: TRBV7-9; CDR3 protein: CASSSGLAAFF; CDR3 DNA: TGTGCCAGCAGTTCGGGACTCGCGGCTTTCTTT
clone size: .; CDR3 length: 12; D gene: .; J gene: TRBJ1-2; V gene: TRBV7-2; CDR3 protein: CASSFSSYGYTF; CDR3 DNA: TGTGCCAGCAGCTTTTCGTCATATGGCTACACCTTC
clone size: .; CDR3 length: 15; D gene: TRBD2; J gene: TRBJ2-1; V gene: TRBV27; CDR3 protein: CASSLSGGAYNEQFF; CDR3 DNA: TGTGCCAGCAGTTTATCGGGAGGGGCCTACAATGAGCAGTTCTTC
clone size: once; CDR3 length: 15; D gene: .; J gene: TRBJ2-3; V gene: TRBV5-1; CDR3 protein: CASSSFGGSTDTQYF; CDR3 DNA: TGCGCCAGCAGCTCATTCGGAGGGAGCACAGATACGCAGTATTTT
clone size: once; CDR3 length: 13; D gene: .; J gene: TRBJ2-7; V gene: TRBV6-9; CDR3 protein: CASGTGVPYEQYF; CDR3 DNA: TGTGCCAGCGGCACGGGGGTCCCCTACGAGCAGTACTTC
clone size: once; CDR3 length: 15; D gene: .; J gene: TRBJ2-7; V gene: TRBV6-5; CDR3 protein: CASSVDHISSYEQYF; CDR3 DNA: TGTGCCAGCAGTGTTGACCACATCAGCTCCTACGAGCAGTACTTC
clone size: .; CDR3 length: 14; D gene: TRBD1; J gene: TRBJ2-1; V gene: TRBV11-3; CDR3 protein: CASSPTGVYNEQFF; CDR3 DNA: TGTGCCAGCAGCCCAACAGGGGTATACAATGAGCAGTTCTTC
clone size: .; CDR3 length: 13; D gene: .; J gene: TRBJ2-7; V gene: TRBV7-3; CDR3 protein: CASSFTPYYEQYF; CDR3 DNA: TGTGCCAGCAGCTTCACCCCCTACTACGAGCAGTACTTC
clone size: .; CDR3 length: 13; D gene: .; J gene: TRBJ1-2; V gene: TRBV9; CDR3 protein: CASSAPDSYGYTF; CDR3 DNA: TGTGCCAGCAGCGCCCCGGACAGCTATGGCTACACCTTC
clone size: .; CDR3 length: 16; D gene: .; J gene: TRBJ1-5; V gene: TRBV29-1; CDR3 protein: CSVRAPGPGSNQPQHF; CDR3 DNA: TGCAGCGTTAGGGCCCCGGGGCCTGGTAGCAATCAGCCCCAGCATTTT
clone size: .; CDR3 length: 11; D gene: .; J gene: TRBJ2-7; V gene: TRBV27; CDR3 protein: CASSSNQEQYF; CDR3 DNA: TGTGCCAGCAGCTCAAATCAGGAGCAGTACTTC
clone size: .; CDR3 length: 18; D gene: TRBD2; J gene: TRBJ2-1; V gene: TRBV13; CDR3 protein: CASSLRPGLAGGRDEQFF; CDR3 DNA: TGTGCCAGCAGCTTAAGACCAGGCCTAGCGGGGGGCAGAGATGAGCAGTTCTTC
clone size: .; CDR3 length: 11; D gene: .; J gene: TRBJ2-7; V gene: TRBV20-1; CDR3 protein: CSAREEYEQYF; CDR3 DNA: TGCAGTGCTAGAGAGGAGTACGAGCAGTACTTC
clone size: .; CDR3 length: 15; D gene: TRBD1; J gene: TRBJ1-5; V gene: TRBV28; CDR3 protein: CASSLWGQGNQPQHF; CDR3 DNA: TGTGCCAGCAGTTTATGGGGACAGGGCAATCAGCCCCAGCATTTT
clone size: .; CDR3 length: 12; D gene: .; J gene: TRBJ1-1; V gene: TRBV18; CDR3 protein: CASSPGGVEAFF; CDR3 DNA: TGTGCCAGCTCCCCTGGGGGGGTTGAAGCTTTCTTT
clone size: once; CDR3 length: 15; D gene: TRBD2; J gene: TRBJ2-3; V gene: TRBV7-9; CDR3 protein: CASSSLGGAGNTQYF; CDR3 DNA: TGTGCCAGCAGCTCCCTCGGGGGGGCCGGGAATACGCAGTATTTT
clone size: .; CDR3 length: 14; D gene: .; J gene: TRBJ2-3; V gene: TRBV5-1; CDR3 protein: CASREFDSTDTQYF; CDR3 DNA: TGCGCCAGCAGGGAATTTGATAGCACAGATACGCAGTATTTT
clone size: .; CDR3 length: 17; D gene: TRBD2; J gene: TRBJ2-2; V gene: TRBV11-2; CDR3 protein: CASRRGSGGMNTGELFF; CDR3 DNA: TGTGCCAGCAGGAGGGGAAGCGGGGGGATGAACACCGGGGAGCTGTTTTTT
clone size: .; CDR3 length: 14; D gene: .; J gene: TRBJ2-7; V gene: TRBV18; CDR3 protein: CASSPGALHYEQYF; CDR3 DNA: TGTGCCAGCTCACCAGGGGCTCTCCACTACGAGCAGTACTTC
clone size: .; CDR3 length: 17; D gene: .; J gene: TRBJ1-2; V gene: TRBV6-4; CDR3 protein: CASTDGAGRLGNYGYTF; CDR3 DNA: TGTGCCAGCACCGACGGCGCGGGACGGCTAGGAAACTATGGCTACACCTTC
clone size: .; CDR3 length: 15; D gene: TRBD1; J gene: TRBJ2-1; V gene: TRBV7-9; CDR3 protein: CATATGDRGGNEQFF; CDR3 DNA: TGTGCCACCGCGACAGGGGACAGAGGAGGCAATGAGCAGTTCTTC
clone size: .; CDR3 length: 15; D gene: .; J gene: TRBJ2-7; V gene: TRBV27; CDR3 protein: CASSFGDTDYYEQYF; CDR3 DNA: TGTGCCAGCAGTTTTGGGGACACAGATTACTACGAGCAGTACTTC
clone size: .; CDR3 length: 15; D gene: .; J gene: TRBJ2-7; V gene: TRBV13; CDR3 protein: CASSLVGLASYEQYF; CDR3 DNA: TGTGCCAGCAGCTTAGTTGGGTTAGCTTCCTACGAGCAGTACTTC
clone size: .; CDR3 length: 15; D gene: TRBD1; J gene: TRBJ2-7; V gene: TRBV7-8; CDR3 protein: CASSLQQGPPYEQYF; CDR3 DNA: TGTGCCAGCAGCCTTCAACAGGGGCCCCCCTACGAGCAGTACTTC
clone size: .; CDR3 length: 13; D gene: .; J gene: TRBJ1-1; V gene: TRBV28; CDR3 protein: CAVNRAPLSEAFF; CDR3 DNA: TGTGCCGTAAATCGGGCCCCCTTATCTGAAGCTTTCTTT
clone size: .; CDR3 length: 14; D gene: TRBD2; J gene: TRBJ2-5; V gene: TRBV5-1; CDR3 protein: CASSPGRGQETQYF; CDR3 DNA: TGCGCCAGCAGCCCCGGGAGGGGTCAAGAGACCCAGTACTTC
clone size: .; CDR3 length: 14; D gene: .; J gene: TRBJ2-5; V gene: TRBV10-2; CDR3 protein: CASSERGMVETQYF; CDR3 DNA: TGCGCCAGCAGTGAGCGGGGGATGGTCGAGACCCAGTACTTC